These 18 T cell receptor beta chains originate from one sample sequenced in a study of blood T cell repertoires in COVID-19. Sequenced by immunoSEQ multiplex PCR; TCRdb stores in-frame clones only, minus some. Of roughly 66,000 clones in the sample, 82% were seen once. The sample consisted of peripheral blood. All receptors derive from a man in his fifties or sixties with acute or convalescent COVID-19.

The chain combines TRBV29-1 with TRBJ2-7; TRBD2 is a possible D gene (6 bases). The CDR3 has 12 residues. V lost 4 bases and J lost 1, with 8 bases in between. Looked up from germline, CDR1 is SQVTM and CDR2 is ANQGSEA. The CDR3 is CSVGGESYEQYF. In nucleotides, the CDR3 is TGCAGCGTTGGCGGGGAATCCTACGAGCAGTACTTC.

This chain uses TRBV7-8 with TRBJ2-1, with 15 bases identical to TRBD2. The V segment lost 1 base and the J segment 4 bases; nucleotides outside the gene matches: 2. Germline values: CDR1 SGHVS, CDR2 FQNEAQ. This CDR3 comprises 17 residues. In DNA, the CDR3 is TGTGCCAGCAGCTTAGGGACTAGCGGGGGGGCATACAATGAGCAGTTCTTC. Amino acids: CASSLGTSGGAYNEQFF. Full variable domain (rest looked up from reference TRBV7-8 and TRBJ2-1): GAGVSQSPRYKVAKRGQDVALRCDPISGHVSLFWYQQALGQGPEFLTYFQNEAQLDKSGLPSDRFFAERPEGSVSTLKIQRTQQEDSAVYLCASSLGTSGGAYNEQFFGPGTRLTVL.

The V gene is TRBV6-5, the J gene TRBJ2-1; 7 bases are shared with TRBD1. The V segment lost 7 bases and the J segment 2 bases; nucleotides outside the gene matches: 8. Germline CDR1 is MNHEY and CDR2 is SVGAGI. CDR3 length equals 15 residues. The CDR3 DNA reads TGTGCCAGCACCGAGACAGGGTATCCCTACAATGAGCAGTTCTTC. Translated, it gives CASTETGYPYNEQFF.

The V gene is TRBV16, the J gene TRBJ2-1, with 8 bases matching TRBD1. Germline CDR1 reads KGHSY; CDR2 reads FQNENV. V shed 3 bases, J shed 7 bases, and the junction held 11 bases outside the gene matches. The CDR3 consists of 16 residues. The CDR3 sequence: CASSQVRQGARNEQFF. DNA of the CDR3: TGTGCCAGCAGCCAGGTCAGGCAGGGGGCGAGGAATGAGCAGTTCTTC.

The V gene is TRBV23-1, the J gene TRBJ2-1; D call uncertain. TRBV23-1 qualifies as an ORF whose function is uncertain. V was pared by 10 bases and J by 2 bases, with 6 bases between. The CDR3 totals 11 residues. DNA for the CDR3: TGCGCCAACACCGCCTACAATGAGCAGTTCTTC. It yields the protein CANTAYNEQFF.

The rearrangement uses TRBV3-1 (or the pseudogene TRBV3-2) and TRBJ2-3; D is perhaps TRBD1 (5 bases). The CDR3 extends over 12 amino acids. Germline V gene lookup returns CDR1 LGHDT and CDR2 YNNKEL (reference sequence). V was pared by 4 bases and J by 3 bases, with 5 bases between. The CDR3 DNA is TGTGCCAGCAGCCCAGGGACAGATACGCAGTATTTT. Its translation is CASSPGTDTQYF.

This clone was recorded only once. This sequence joins TRBV6-6 and TRBJ2-7, with a weak D call TRBD1 (6 bases). The CDR3 has 14 residues. Trimming left V 0 bases short and J 6 bases short, with 12 bases between. From germline, CDR1 is MNHNY and CDR2 SVGAGI (reference sequence). The CDR3 DNA is TGTGCCAGCAGTTACTCAGGGGGACCCGTCGAGCAGTACTTC. Protein product: CASSYSGGPVEQYF.

The table lists this clone with a count of one. The V gene is TRBV4-1, the J gene TRBJ2-7, with no clear D. The germline V gene has CDR1 MGHRA and CDR2 YSYEKL. The CDR3 covers 16 residues. Trimming shortened V by 4 bases and J by 0 bases, and 16 bases separated the two germline ends. CDR3 in DNA: TGCGCCAGCAGCCCGACTGGATCGCGGAGCTCCTACGAGCAGTACTTC. It translates to CASSPTGSRSSYEQYF.

The J gene is TRBJ2-1, the V gene TRBV5-1, with 10 bases that match TRBD2. V shed 2 bases and J 6 bases; nucleotides not matched to a gene: 5. The CDR3 sequence is 15 residues long. The V gene's germline CDR1 is SGHRS and CDR2 YFSETQ. CDR3 DNA sequence: TGCGCCAGCAGCTTAACTAGCGGGGAAACCAATGAGCAGTTCTTC. Its protein is CASSLTSGETNEQFF.

This clone was observed a handful of times. This chain joins TRBV19 and TRBJ1-1; 8 bases align to TRBD1. The CDR3 totals 14 residues. J gave up 1 base and V 4 bases, and 2 bases lay outside the gene matches. Per germline, CDR1 LNHDA and CDR2 SQIVND (reference sequence). The CDR3 reads CASSTGQGNTEAFF. CDR3 coding DNA: TGTGCCAGTAGTACCGGACAGGGGAACACTGAAGCTTTCTTT.

The sample holds a few counts of this clone. CDR3 nucleotide sequence: TGTGCCAGCAGCTTGGGAAGGGGGCCATACGAGCAGTACTTC. Amino acids: CASSLGRGPYEQYF. The V and J genes are TRBV5-8 and TRBJ2-7; TRBD1 aligns across 7 bases. The CDR3 sequence is 14 residues long. The germline gives CDR1 SGHTS, CDR2 YDEGEE. Trimming at V came to 0 bases and at J to 4 bases, leaving 4 bases not matched to a gene.

This chain links TRBV10-2 with TRBJ1-1; 9 nucleotides agree with TRBD1. This CDR3 has 14 amino acids. Unmatched junction bases numbered 2, after V lost 6 bases and J lost 0 bases. CDR1 WSHSY and CDR2 SAAADI come from the germline V gene. The CDR3 reads CASRGTGLNTEAFF. CDR3 nucleotides: TGCGCCAGCAGAGGGACAGGGTTGAACACTGAAGCTTTCTTT.

The rearrangement uses TRBV6-2 or TRBV6-3 and TRBJ2-2, with D uncertain. This CDR3 has 13 residues. Germline V gene data show CDR1 as MNHEY and CDR2 as SVGEGT. Trimming stripped 4 bases from V and 7 bases from J, with 10 bases between. CDR3 in amino acids: CASSFLEFGELFF. For the CDR3, the DNA is TGTGCCAGCAGTTTTCTGGAGTTCGGGGAGCTGTTTTTT.

The V and J genes are TRBV12-3 or TRBV12-4 and TRBJ1-1; D gene ambiguous. The V end lost 4 bases, the J end lost 11 bases, and 17 bases lay between the germline ends. CDR3 length: 13 amino acids. CDR3 loop: CASSSTPPQAAFF. The CDR3 coding sequence is TGTGCCAGCAGTTCCACACCTCCTCAGGCTGCTTTCTTT.

This chain joins TRBV5-6 and TRBJ2-5, with a weak D call TRBD2 (5 bases). The CDR3 covers 15 residues. Trimming pared 0 bases from V and 4 bases from J, leaving 13 bases between. The germline V gene has CDR1 SGHDT and CDR2 YYEEEE. The CDR3 sequence: CASSLAVEVRETQYF. The DNA for the CDR3 is TGTGCCAGCAGCTTGGCCGTGGAGGTACGAGAGACCCAGTACTTC. The full variable domain, its missing parts supplied by reference TRBV5-6 and TRBJ2-5, is DAGVTQSPTHLIKTRGQQVTLRCSPKSGHDTVSWYQQALGQGPQFIFQYYEEEERQRGNFPDRFSGHQFPNYSSELNVNALLLGDSALYLCASSLAVEVRETQYFGPGTRLLVL.

The chain employs TRBV18 and TRBJ1-5; D is uncertain. Germline V CDR1 and CDR2: KGHSH, LQKENI. V lost 6 bases and J 5 bases, leaving 8 bases between the germline ends. The CDR3 consists of 12 residues. The CDR3 sequence: CASSLFDQPQHF. CDR3 DNA sequence: TGTGCCAGCTCTCTCTTCGATCAGCCCCAGCATTTT.

The V call is TRBV11-2, the J call TRBJ1-6; D remains unclear. Trimming removed 0 bases at V and 6 bases at J, with 9 bases between. CDR3 size: 15 residues. Germline CDR1 SGHAT, CDR2 FQNNGV. In DNA, the CDR3 is TGTGCCAGCAGCTTAGACAGCAGGCCTAATTCACCCCTCCACTTT. Protein sequence: CASSLDSRPNSPLHF. The full variable domain, with the rest looked up from reference TRBV11-2 and TRBJ1-6, is EAGVAQSPRYKIIEKRQSVAFWCNPISGHATLYWYQQILGQGPKLLIQFQNNGVVDDSQLPKDRFSAERLKGVDSTLKIQPAKLEDSAVYLCASSLDSRPNSPLHFGNGTRLTVT.

The genes are TRBV7-9 and TRBJ1-6; 10 bases are a match to TRBD1. V gave up 10 bases and J gave up 10 bases; unmatched junction bases: 16. Germline V gene data show CDR1 as SEHNR and CDR2 as FQNEAQ (reference sequence). The CDR3 spans 16 residues. CDR3 nucleotide sequence: TGTGCCACCCCGGGACAGGGGCCCGAGGGTAGCTCACCCCTCCACTTT. Amino acid sequence: CATPGQGPEGSSPLHF.